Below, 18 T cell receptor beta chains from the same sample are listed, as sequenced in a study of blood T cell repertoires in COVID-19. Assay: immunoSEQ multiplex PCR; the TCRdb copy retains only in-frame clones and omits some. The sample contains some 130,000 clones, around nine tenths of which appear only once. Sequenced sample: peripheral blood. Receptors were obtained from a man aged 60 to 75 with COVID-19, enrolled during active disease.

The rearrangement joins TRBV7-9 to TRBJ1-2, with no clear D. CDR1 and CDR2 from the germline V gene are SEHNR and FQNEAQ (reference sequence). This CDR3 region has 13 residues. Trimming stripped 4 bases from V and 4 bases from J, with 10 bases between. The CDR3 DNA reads TGTGCCAGCAGCTCTGACGGGATCTATGGCTACACCTTC. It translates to CASSSDGIYGYTF.

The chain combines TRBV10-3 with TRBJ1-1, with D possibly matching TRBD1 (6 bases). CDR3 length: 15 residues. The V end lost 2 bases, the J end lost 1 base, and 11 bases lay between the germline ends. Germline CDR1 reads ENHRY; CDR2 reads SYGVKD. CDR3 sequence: CAISESGQQNTEAFF. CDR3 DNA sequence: TGTGCCATCAGTGAGAGTGGACAGCAGAACACTGAAGCTTTCTTT.

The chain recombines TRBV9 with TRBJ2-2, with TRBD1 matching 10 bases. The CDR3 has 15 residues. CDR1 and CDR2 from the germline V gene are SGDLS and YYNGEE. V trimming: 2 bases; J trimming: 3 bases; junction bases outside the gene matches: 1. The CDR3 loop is CASSVGTGDTGELFF. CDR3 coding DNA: TGTGCCAGCAGCGTTGGGACAGGGGACACCGGGGAGCTGTTTTTT.

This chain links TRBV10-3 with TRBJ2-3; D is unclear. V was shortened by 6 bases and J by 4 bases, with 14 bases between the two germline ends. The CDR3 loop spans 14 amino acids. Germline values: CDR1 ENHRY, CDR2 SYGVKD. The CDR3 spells CAIRTSGAPDTQYF. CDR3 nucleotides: TGTGCCATCAGAACGAGTGGAGCGCCAGATACGCAGTATTTT.

The CDR3 sequence: CASSLGRQGGDTQYF. The CDR3 DNA reads TGTGCCAGCAGCTTAGGACGACAGGGAGGTGATACGCAGTATTTT. The chain couples TRBV11-2 to TRBJ2-3; D perhaps matches TRBD1 (7 bases). V lost 1 base to trimming and J lost 6 bases, with 14 bases between them. Germline V gene lookup returns CDR1 SGHAT and CDR2 FQNNGV. The CDR3 totals 15 residues.

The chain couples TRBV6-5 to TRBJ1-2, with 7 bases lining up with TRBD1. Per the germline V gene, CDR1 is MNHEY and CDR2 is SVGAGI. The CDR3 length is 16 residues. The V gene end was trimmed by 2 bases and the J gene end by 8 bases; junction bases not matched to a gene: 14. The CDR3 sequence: CASSYDTNRGLEGYTF. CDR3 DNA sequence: TGTGCCAGCAGTTACGATACCAACAGGGGCTTGGAGGGCTACACCTTC.

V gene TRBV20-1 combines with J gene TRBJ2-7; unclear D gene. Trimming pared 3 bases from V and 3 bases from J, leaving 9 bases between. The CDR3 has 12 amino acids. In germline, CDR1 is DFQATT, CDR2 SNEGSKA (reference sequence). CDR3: CSASSSSYEQYF. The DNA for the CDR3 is TGCAGTGCTAGTTCGTCCAGCTACGAGCAGTACTTC.

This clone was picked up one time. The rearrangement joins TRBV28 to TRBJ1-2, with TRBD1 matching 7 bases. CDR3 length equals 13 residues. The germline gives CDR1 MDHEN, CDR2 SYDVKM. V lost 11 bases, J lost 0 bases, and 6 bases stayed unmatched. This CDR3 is CACRDSTNYGYTF. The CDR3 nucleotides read TGTGCCTGTCGGGACAGCACTAACTATGGCTACACCTTC.

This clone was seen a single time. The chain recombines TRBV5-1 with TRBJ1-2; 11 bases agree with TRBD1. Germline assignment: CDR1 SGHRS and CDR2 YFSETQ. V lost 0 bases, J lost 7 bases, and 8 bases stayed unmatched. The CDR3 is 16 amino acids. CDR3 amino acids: CASSLAQGTGGSGYTF. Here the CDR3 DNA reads TGCGCCAGCAGCTTGGCCCAAGGGACAGGGGGTAGTGGCTACACCTTC.

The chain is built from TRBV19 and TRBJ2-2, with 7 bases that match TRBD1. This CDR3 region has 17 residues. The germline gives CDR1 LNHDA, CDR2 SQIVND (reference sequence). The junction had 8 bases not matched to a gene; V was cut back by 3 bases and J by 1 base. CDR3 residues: CASSIIQGVLNTGELFF. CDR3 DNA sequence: TGTGCCAGTAGTATTATTCAGGGGGTCTTGAACACCGGGGAGCTGTTTTTT.

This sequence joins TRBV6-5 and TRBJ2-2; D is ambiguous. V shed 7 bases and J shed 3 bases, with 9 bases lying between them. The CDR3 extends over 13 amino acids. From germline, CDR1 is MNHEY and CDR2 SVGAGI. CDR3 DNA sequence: TGTGCCAGCATCCGGAGAGACACCGGGGAGCTGTTTTTT. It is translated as CASIRRDTGELFF.

The DNA of the CDR3 is TGTGCCAGCAGTGATCAGGGACTAGCGGAGTCCTACAATGAGCAGTTCTTC. Its protein product is CASSDQGLAESYNEQFF. The chain carries TRBV6-1 and TRBJ2-1, with 11 nucleotides matching TRBD2. CDR3 length: 17 amino acids. Germline assignment: CDR1 MNHNS and CDR2 SASEGT. V shed 3 bases, J shed 1 base, and the junction held 5 bases outside the gene matches.

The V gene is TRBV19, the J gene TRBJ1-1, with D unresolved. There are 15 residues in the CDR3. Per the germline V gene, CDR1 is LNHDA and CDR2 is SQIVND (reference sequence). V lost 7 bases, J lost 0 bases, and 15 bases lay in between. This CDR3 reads CASISFTRMNTEAFF. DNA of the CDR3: TGTGCCAGTATCTCATTTACTAGGATGAACACTGAAGCTTTCTTT.

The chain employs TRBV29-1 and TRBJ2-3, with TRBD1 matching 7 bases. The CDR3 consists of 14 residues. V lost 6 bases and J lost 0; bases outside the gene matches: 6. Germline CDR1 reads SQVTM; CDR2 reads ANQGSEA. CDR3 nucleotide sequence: TGCAGCGTGCGGACAGGCTCTAGCACAGATACGCAGTATTTT. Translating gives CSVRTGSSTDTQYF.

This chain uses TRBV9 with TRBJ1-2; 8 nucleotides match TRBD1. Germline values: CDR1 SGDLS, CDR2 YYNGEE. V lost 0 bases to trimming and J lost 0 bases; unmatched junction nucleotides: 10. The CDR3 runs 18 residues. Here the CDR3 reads CASSVGGQGFGTNYGYTF. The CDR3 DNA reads TGTGCCAGCAGCGTAGGTGGACAGGGTTTTGGGACTAACTATGGCTACACCTTC.

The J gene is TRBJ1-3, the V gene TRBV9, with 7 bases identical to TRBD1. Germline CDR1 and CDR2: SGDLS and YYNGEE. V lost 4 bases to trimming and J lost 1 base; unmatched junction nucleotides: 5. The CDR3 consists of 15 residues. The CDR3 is CASSQVQGSGNTIYF. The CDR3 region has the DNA TGTGCCAGCAGCCAGGTACAGGGGTCTGGAAACACCATATATTTT.

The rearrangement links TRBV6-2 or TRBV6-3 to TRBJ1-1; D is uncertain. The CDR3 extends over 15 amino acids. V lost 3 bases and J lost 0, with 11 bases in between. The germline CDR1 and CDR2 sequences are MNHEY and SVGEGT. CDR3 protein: CASSYGFSLNTEAFF. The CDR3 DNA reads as TGTGCCAGCAGTTATGGCTTTTCCTTGAACACTGAAGCTTTCTTT.

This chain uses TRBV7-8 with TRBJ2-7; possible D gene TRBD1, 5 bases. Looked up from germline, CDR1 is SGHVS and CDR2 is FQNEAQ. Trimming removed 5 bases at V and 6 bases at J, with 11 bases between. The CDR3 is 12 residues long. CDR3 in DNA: TGTGCCAGCAGCCGTTCAGGGCCCGAGCAGTACTTC. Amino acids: CASSRSGPEQYF.